Below, one T cell receptor beta chain is given with its context. What it binds is unknown. These data belong to a study of cytomegalovirus exposure and HLA in healthy donors. Clones were read by immunoSEQ multiplex PCR, and TCRdb kept only the in-frame ones, dropping some. This table has some 330,000 clones, 86% appearing once. Trimming cost V 6 bases and J 4 bases; bases outside gene matches: 10. The CDR3 is 14 residues long. Looked up from germline, CDR1 is SGHRS and CDR2 is YFSETQ. General study points: Cytomegalovirus association was assigned to some 160 TCR beta chains.

The chain carries TRBV5-1 and TRBJ2-7; 7 nucleotides line up with TRBD1. This sequence was found in a young woman in good health and CMV-seronegative. The specimen sequenced was PBMCs. The chain's CDR3 is CASTQRGQSYEQYF. CDR3 coding DNA: TGCGCCAGCACCCAACGGGGACAGAGTTACGAGCAGTACTTC. Looking up the rest from reference TRBV5-1 and TRBJ2-7 gives the full variable domain: KAGVTQTPRYLIKTRGQQVTLSCSPISGHRSVSWYQQTPGQGLQFLFEYFSETQRNKGNFPGRFSGRQFSNSRSEMNVSTLELGDSALYLCASTQRGQSYEQYFGPGTRLTVT.